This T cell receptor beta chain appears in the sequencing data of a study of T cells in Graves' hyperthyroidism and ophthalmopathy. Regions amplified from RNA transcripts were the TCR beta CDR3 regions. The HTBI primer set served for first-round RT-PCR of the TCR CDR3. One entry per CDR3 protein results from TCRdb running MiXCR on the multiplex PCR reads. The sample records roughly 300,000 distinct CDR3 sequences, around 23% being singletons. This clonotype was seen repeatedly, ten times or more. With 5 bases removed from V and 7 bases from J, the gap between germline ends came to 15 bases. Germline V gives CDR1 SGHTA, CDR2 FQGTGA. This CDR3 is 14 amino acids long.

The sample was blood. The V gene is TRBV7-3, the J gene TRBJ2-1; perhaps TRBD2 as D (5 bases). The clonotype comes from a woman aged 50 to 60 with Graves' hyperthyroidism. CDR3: CASSPSGEINEQFF. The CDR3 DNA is TGTGCCAGCAGCCCGTCCGGGGAGATAAATGAGCAGTTCTTC.